This passage covers 13 T cell receptor beta chains from one sample sequenced in a study of a mutant IDH1 vaccine in newly diagnosed glioma. The table came from immunoSEQ multiplex PCR; TCRdb's copy has only in-frame clones and leaves some out. The table includes some 90,000 clones, around 80% detected once. Time point of the sample: baseline, week 1 (first vaccination visit). The treatment: pre-vaccination baseline after standard-of-care therapy. Sample: PBMCs, taken from a glioma patient treated with radiotherapy, temozolomide or both. The receptors come from a man aged 35-49 years with glioma. Some clones in this sample may be carry-over from other donors' samples.

On this clone itself: The germline gene is not matched at one end of the junction; a read error may be the cause. The chain links TRBV30 to TRBJ2-1, with D perhaps matching TRBD1 or TRBD2 (6 bases each). The CDR3 length is 15 residues. Per the germline V gene, CDR1 is GTSNPN and CDR2 is SVGIG (reference sequence). The CDR3 reads CAWRKEGGYFNEQFF. The CDR3 DNA reads TGTGCATGGAGGAAGGAGGGGGGATATTTCAATGAGCAGTTCTTC.

The chain links TRBV18 to TRBJ2-5; D is possibly TRBD2 (5 bases). CDR3 length: 14 residues. Germline loops: CDR1 KGHSH, CDR2 LQKENI. V gave up 3 bases and J gave up 5 bases, with 13 bases separating them. CDR3 DNA sequence: TGTGCCAGCTCACCGGCGAGGGCAGGCGAGACCCAGTACTTC. It yields the protein CASSPARAGETQYF.

V gene TRBV7-2 combines with J gene TRBJ2-1; D possibly corresponds to TRBD2 (6 bases). Germline assignment: CDR1 SGHTA and CDR2 FQGNSA. The CDR3 has 16 residues. Deletions cut 5 bases from V and 5 bases from J, with 19 bases between. The CDR3 nucleotides read TGTGCCAGCAGCCCCACCCTAGCGCGCTATAACAATGAGCAGTTCTTC. Amino acids: CASSPTLARYNNEQFF.

This CDR3 is CASSFPDRVDGYTF. The CDR3 bases are TGTGCCAGCAGTTTCCCCGACAGGGTGGATGGCTACACCTTC. The rearrangement joins TRBV6-6 to TRBJ1-2; 7 bases align to TRBD1. This CDR3 contains 14 residues. Germline V gene sequence: CDR1 MNHNY, CDR2 SVGAGI (reference sequence). Trimming at V came to 4 bases and at J to 6 bases, leaving 8 bases not matched to a gene.

This clone showed up just once. CDR3: CASSLAPGVGRRGPYEQYF. In nucleotides, the CDR3 is TGTGCCAGCAGCTTAGCCCCGGGGGTGGGCAGGCGTGGGCCCTACGAGCAGTACTTC. The rearrangement links TRBV7-9 to TRBJ2-7; weak D call: TRBD2 (6 bases). This CDR3 spans 19 amino acids. Trimming removed 0 bases at V and 2 bases at J, with 23 bases between. Germline CDR1 reads SEHNR; CDR2 reads FQNEAQ (reference sequence).

The chain couples TRBV2 to TRBJ1-6; D not certain. This CDR3 is built from 14 residues. In germline, CDR1 is SNHLY, CDR2 FYNNEI. Trimming cost V 4 bases and J 4 bases, with 8 bases left between them. In DNA form, the CDR3 reads TGTGCCAGCAGTGTATTGGGTTATAATTCACCCCTCCACTTT. It yields the protein CASSVLGYNSPLHF.

The chain has TRBV7-9 and TRBJ2-7; the match to TRBD1 covers 11 bases. Germline CDR1 is SEHNR and CDR2 is FQNEAQ (reference sequence). The V segment lost 5 bases and the J segment 3 bases; nucleotides outside the gene matches: 6. The CDR3 length is 15 residues. DNA of the CDR3: TGTGCCAGCAGCCATGGGACAGGGGGTATCTACGAGCAGTACTTC. This translates into CASSHGTGGIYEQYF.

V is TRBV7-8 and J is TRBJ1-2, with D perhaps TRBD1 (6 bases). The germline CDR1 and CDR2 sequences are SGHVS and FQNEAQ. Trimming left V 1 base short and J 1 base short, with 19 bases between. The CDR3 runs to 18 residues. CDR3 amino acids: CASSLGNQDSPYNYGYTF. The CDR3 DNA follows: TGTGCCAGCAGCTTAGGAAACCAGGACAGCCCCTATAACTATGGCTACACCTTC. The complete variable domain, with remaining parts taken from reference TRBV7-8 and TRBJ1-2, reads GAGVSQSPRYKVAKRGQDVALRCDPISGHVSLFWYQQALGQGPEFLTYFQNEAQLDKSGLPSDRFFAERPEGSVSTLKIQRTQQEDSAVYLCASSLGNQDSPYNYGYTFGSGTRLTVV.

This chain joins TRBV6-5 and TRBJ2-5, with 12 nucleotides matching TRBD2. J was trimmed by 9 bases and V by 10 bases; bases with no gene match: 15. CDR3 size: 15 residues. Germline V lookup: CDR1 MNHEY, CDR2 SVGAGI. CDR3 DNA sequence: TGTGCCACCCAGGGACTAGCGGGCTCCTGGGCCTCCCAGTACTTC. Its translation: CATQGLAGSWASQYF.

CDR3 nucleotides: TGTGCCAGCAGTTACTCCCCACAGGGGGGTGAAAAACTGTTTTTT. Translating it yields CASSYSPQGGEKLFF. The J gene is TRBJ1-4, the V gene TRBV6-5, with 8 bases fitting TRBD1. The CDR3 has 15 residues. Germline V gene lookup returns CDR1 MNHEY and CDR2 SVGAGI. V gave up 0 bases and J gave up 7 bases; unmatched junction bases: 4.

This clone was detected only once. The chain links TRBV5-1 to TRBJ2-3; D might be TRBD2 (6 bases). Germline V gives CDR1 SGHRS, CDR2 YFSETQ. V lost 4 bases, J lost 5 bases, and 11 bases lay in between. The CDR3 is 13 residues long. CDR3 nucleotides: TGCGCCAGCAGCCTTGGGGGGAGAGATACGCAGTATTTT. This gives the protein CASSLGGRDTQYF.

The chain recombines TRBV5-1 with TRBJ1-1, with D uncertain. V was clipped by 0 bases and J by 4 bases, with 7 bases between them. Germline CDR1 and CDR2: SGHRS and YFSETQ. The CDR3 is 13 amino acids. The chain's CDR3 is CASSLVSVTEAFF. The DNA for the CDR3 is TGCGCCAGCAGCTTGGTGTCCGTCACTGAAGCTTTCTTT.

The V and J genes are TRBV18 and TRBJ2-2, with a weak D call TRBD1 (5 bases). This CDR3 comprises 13 residues. The V end lost 6 bases, the J end lost 7 bases, and 12 bases lay between the germline ends. Germline CDR1 reads KGHSH; CDR2 reads LQKENI. The CDR3 here is CASSSDIGGELFF. The CDR3 region has the DNA TGTGCCAGCTCTTCGGACATCGGCGGGGAGCTGTTTTTT.